The source of this TCR beta chain is a study of shared T cell receptors in the human thymus. J gave up 3 bases and V 5 bases, and 8 bases lay outside the gene matches. This CDR3 comprises 15 residues. Germline V gene data show CDR1 as SGHVS and CDR2 as FNYEAQ. Sequencing used immunoSEQ multiplex PCR; TCRdb keeps in-frame clones, though not all of them. This sample has 700,000 to 750,000 clones, with over 75% found just once. These data are also associated with another study on human thymus T cells. As reported in that work: The sample donors, healthy Finnish infants, were having corrective surgery for congenital heart defects. Resections that were taken during corrective heart surgery supplied the thymus tissue. Thymic and blood repertoires appeared to carry a bias in their V and J gene usage. Unrelated individuals had highly overlapping thymic repertoires, as reported in related research.

Sequencing was done on a sample of thymocytes. The V and J genes are TRBV7-6 and TRBJ1-2, with TRBD1 identical over 8 bases. The TCR sequence derives from a girl under three years old with a congenital heart defect. The CDR3 loop reads CASSPDRDADYGYTF. The CDR3 DNA reads as TGTGCCAGCAGCCCGGACAGGGATGCCGACTATGGCTACACCTTC.